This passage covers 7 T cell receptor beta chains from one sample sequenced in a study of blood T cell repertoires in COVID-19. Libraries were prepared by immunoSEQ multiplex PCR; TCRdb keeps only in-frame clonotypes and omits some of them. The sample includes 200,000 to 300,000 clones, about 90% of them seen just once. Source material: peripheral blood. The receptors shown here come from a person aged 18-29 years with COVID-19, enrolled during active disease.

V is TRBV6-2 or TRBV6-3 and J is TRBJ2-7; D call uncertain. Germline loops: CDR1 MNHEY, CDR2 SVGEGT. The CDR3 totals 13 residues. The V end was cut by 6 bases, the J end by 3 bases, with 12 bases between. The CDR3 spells CASSRGEYYEQYF. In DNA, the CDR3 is TGTGCCAGCAGCCGAGGAGAATACTACGAGCAGTACTTC.

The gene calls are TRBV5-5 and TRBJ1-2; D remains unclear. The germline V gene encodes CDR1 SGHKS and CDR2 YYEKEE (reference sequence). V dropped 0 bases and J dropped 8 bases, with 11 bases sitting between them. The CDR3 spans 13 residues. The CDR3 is CASSLESRLGYTF. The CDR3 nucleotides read TGTGCCAGCAGCTTGGAGTCGCGGCTCGGCTACACCTTC.

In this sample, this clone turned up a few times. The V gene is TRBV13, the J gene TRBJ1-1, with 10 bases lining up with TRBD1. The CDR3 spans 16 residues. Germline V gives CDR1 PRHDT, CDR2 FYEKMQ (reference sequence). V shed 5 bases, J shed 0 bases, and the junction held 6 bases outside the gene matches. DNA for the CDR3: TGTGCCAGCAGCCCAAGGGACAGGGGCATGAACACTGAAGCTTTCTTT. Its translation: CASSPRDRGMNTEAFF.

CDR3 in DNA: TGTGCCAGCAGTTTATCGGGGACAGGGGACTATGGCTACACCTTC. Amino acids: CASSLSGTGDYGYTF. The rearrangement joins TRBV27 to TRBJ1-2; the match to TRBD1 covers 10 bases. The CDR3 totals 15 residues. The ends lost 0 bases at V and 3 bases at J; junction bases unmatched: 1. Germline V lookup: CDR1 MNHEY, CDR2 SMNVEV (reference sequence).

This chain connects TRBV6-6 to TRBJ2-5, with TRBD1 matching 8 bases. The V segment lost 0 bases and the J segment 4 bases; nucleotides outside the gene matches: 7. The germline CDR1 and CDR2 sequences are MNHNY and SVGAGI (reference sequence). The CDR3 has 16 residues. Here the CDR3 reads CASSYSGQGAGETQYF. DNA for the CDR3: TGTGCCAGCAGTTACTCGGGGCAGGGGGCAGGAGAGACCCAGTACTTC.

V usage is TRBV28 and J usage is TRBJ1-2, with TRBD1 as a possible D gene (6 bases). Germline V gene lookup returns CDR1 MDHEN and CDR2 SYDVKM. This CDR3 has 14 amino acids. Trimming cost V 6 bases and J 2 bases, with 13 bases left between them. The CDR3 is CASRLQGVNYGYTF. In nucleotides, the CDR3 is TGTGCCAGCAGGTTACAGGGTGTAAACTATGGCTACACCTTC.

The DNA of the CDR3 is TGTGCCAGCAGCCCAACTAGCGGTTACACAGATACGCAGTATTTT. This sequence encodes CASSPTSGYTDTQYF. The gene calls are TRBV7-2 and TRBJ2-3, with TRBD2 matching over 8 bases. The CDR3 has 15 amino acids. V shed 5 bases and J 2 bases; nucleotides not matched to a gene: 6. The germline CDR1 and CDR2 sequences are SGHTA and FQGNSA. Drawing the rest from reference TRBV7-2 and TRBJ2-3, the complete variable domain is GAGVSQSPSNKVTEKGKDVELRCDPISGHTALYWYRQSLGQGLEFLIYFQGNSAPDKSGLPSDRFSAERTGGSVSTLTIQRTQQEDSAVYLCASSPTSGYTDTQYFGPGTRLTVL.